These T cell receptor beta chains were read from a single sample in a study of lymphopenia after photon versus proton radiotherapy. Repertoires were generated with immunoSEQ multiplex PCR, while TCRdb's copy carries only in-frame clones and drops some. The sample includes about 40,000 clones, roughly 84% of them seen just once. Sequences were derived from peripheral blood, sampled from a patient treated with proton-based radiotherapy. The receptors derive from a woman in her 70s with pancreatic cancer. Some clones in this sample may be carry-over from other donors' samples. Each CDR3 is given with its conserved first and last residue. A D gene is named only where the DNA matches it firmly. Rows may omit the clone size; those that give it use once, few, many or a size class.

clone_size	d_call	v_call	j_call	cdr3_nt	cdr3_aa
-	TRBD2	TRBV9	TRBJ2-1	TGTGCCAGCAACCCGGGACTAGCGGTTTACAATGAGCAGTTCTTC	CASNPGLAVYNEQFF
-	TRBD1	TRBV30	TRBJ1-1	TGTGCCTGGAGTGTAGGGACAGGGGGCCAGACTGAAGCTTTCTTT	CAWSVGTGGQTEAFF
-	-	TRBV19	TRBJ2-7	TGTGCCAGCCTACAGGTCTCCTACGAGCAGTACTTC	CASLQVSYEQYF
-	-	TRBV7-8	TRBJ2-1	TGTGCCAGCAGCCTCAGGTTATCCTACAATGAGCAGTTCTTC	CASSLRLSYNEQFF
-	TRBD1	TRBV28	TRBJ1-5	TGTGCCAGCAGTTGGGACAGGGGTTTCGGTCAGCCCCAGCATTTT	CASSWDRGFGQPQHF
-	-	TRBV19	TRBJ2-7	TGTGCCAGTAGTATAAGGCAGGAATCCTACGAGCAGTACTTC	CASSIRQESYEQYF
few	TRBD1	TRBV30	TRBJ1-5	TGTGCCTGGAGTGGACAGGGGGCTCAGCCCCAGCATTTT	CAWSGQGAQPQHF
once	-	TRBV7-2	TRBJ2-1	TGTGCCAGCAGCTTAACTGACTACAATGAGCAGTTCTTC	CASSLTDYNEQFF
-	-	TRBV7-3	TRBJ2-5	TGTGCCAGCAGCAAGACAGCCATGGAGACCCAGTACTTC	CASSKTAMETQYF
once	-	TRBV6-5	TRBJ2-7	TGTGCCAGCAGTCCGTGGAGGGTCTCCTACGAGCAGTACTTC	CASSPWRVSYEQYF
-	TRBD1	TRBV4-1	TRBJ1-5	TGCGCCAGCAGCCAAGGACAGGGGGCAATTCCAGGTCAGCCCCAGCATTTT	CASSQGQGAIPGQPQHF
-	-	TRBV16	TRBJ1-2	TGTGCCAGCAGCCGAGCGACGACTAACTATGGCTACACCTTC	CASSRATTNYGYTF
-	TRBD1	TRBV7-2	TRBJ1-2	TGTGCCAGCAGCCGAACCCGTACAGGGGGAGAGGCTAACTATGGCTACACCTTC	CASSRTRTGGEANYGYTF
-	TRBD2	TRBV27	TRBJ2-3	TGTGCCAGCGGACGACTAGCGGAATTCACAGATACGCAGTATTTT	CASGRLAEFTDTQYF
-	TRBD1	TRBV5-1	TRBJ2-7	TGCGCCAGCAGCTTGGCCACAGGGGGCTACGAGCAGTACTTC	CASSLATGGYEQYF
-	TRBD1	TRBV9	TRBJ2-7	TGTGCCAGCAGCACCTCGGACAGGTACTACGAGCAGTACTTC	CASSTSDRYYEQYF
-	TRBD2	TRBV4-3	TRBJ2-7	TGCGCCAGCAGCAAGGGACTAGCGGGAGGTACCTCCTACGAGCAGTACTTC	CASSKGLAGGTSYEQYF
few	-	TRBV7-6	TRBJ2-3	TGTGCCAGCAGCTTATTTACCGACGTTGCTGCAGATACGCAGTATTTT	CASSLFTDVAADTQYF
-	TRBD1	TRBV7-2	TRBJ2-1	TGTGCCAGCAGCACCCCGGGACAGGGGTACAATGAGCAGTTCTTC	CASSTPGQGYNEQFF
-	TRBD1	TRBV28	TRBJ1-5	TGTGCCAGCAGTCCAGGGACAGGGGGGAGTCAGCCCCAGCATTTT	CASSPGTGGSQPQHF
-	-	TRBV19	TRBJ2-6	TGTGCCAGTACCCTGGGCGCTTCTGGGGCCAACGTCCTGACTTTC	CASTLGASGANVLTF
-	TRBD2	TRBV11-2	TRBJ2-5	TGTGCCAGCAGCCCCCAGCTAGCGGGAGGGCCGGGTCAAGAGACCCAGTACTTC	CASSPQLAGGPGQETQYF
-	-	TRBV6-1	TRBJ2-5	TGTGCCAGCAGTGAAGACAGCGGGTGGGAGACCCAGTACTTC	CASSEDSGWETQYF
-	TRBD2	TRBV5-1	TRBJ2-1	TGCGCCAGCAGGCCAGGACTAGTGATCTACAATGAGCAGTTCTTC	CASRPGLVIYNEQFF
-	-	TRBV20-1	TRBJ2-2	TGCAGTGCTAGTCACACCGGGGAGCTGTTTTTT	CSASHTGELFF
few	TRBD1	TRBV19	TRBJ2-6	TGTGCCAGTAGTATTTGGGGACAGGGGGCCAACGTCCTGACTTTC	CASSIWGQGANVLTF